Following are 27 T cell receptor beta chains from one sample sequenced in a study of Tregs in tolerant kidney transplant recipients. Generated by immunoSEQ multiplex PCR, the TCRdb table keeps only in-frame clones and is missing some. The sample data list roughly 34,000 clones. Sequenced material: CD8+ T cells from blood, taken before the transplant. The receptors come from a human donor who received a combined kidney and bone marrow transplant.

Turning to this clone: Read sequence stops 3 residues before the CDR3 end, and the germline J gene provides the missing end. The J gene is TRBJ2-7, the V gene TRBV2, with 8 bases identical to TRBD2. With 1 base clipped from V and 1 base from J, the junction kept 3 bases outside the gene matches. CDR1 is SNHLY and CDR2 is FYNNEI in the germline V gene. This CDR3 has 15 residues. The covered CDR3 bases are TGTGCCAGCAGTGAAGGCGGCGGGGGGTCCTACGAG. As protein: CASSEGGGGSYE. The entire CDR3 is CASSEGGGGSYEQYF.

As concerns this clone: The read comes to an end 3 residues before the CDR3 does, leaving the germline J gene to fill in the end. The chain uses TRBV6-1 and TRBJ2-4, with D possibly being TRBD2 (6 bases). The CDR3 has 14 residues. Germline CDR1 is MNHNS and CDR2 is SASEGT. The CDR3 region is CASSEYKGEENQYF. The DNA read from the CDR3 is TGTGCCAGCAGTGAATATAAAGGGGAGGAGAAT.

With respect to this clone: The CDR3 is cut off 3 residues early in the read; its end comes from the germline J gene. The rearrangement links TRBV7-8 to TRBJ2-7, with no clear D. Trimming removed 1 base at V and 0 bases at J, with 10 bases between. Per germline, CDR1 SGHVS and CDR2 FQNEAQ. The CDR3 spans 15 residues. The CDR3 DNA, read in part, is TGTGCCAGCAGCTTAGAAAAGCTGAGCTCCTACGAG. It specifies CASSLEKLSSYE. The entire CDR3 reads CASSLEKLSSYEQYF.

With regard to this clone: The CDR3 end lies 3 residues beyond the end of the read and is filled in from the germline J gene. The chain links TRBV18 to TRBJ2-7, with 9 nucleotides matching TRBD1. Per the germline V gene, CDR1 is KGHSH and CDR2 is LQKENI. J lost 4 bases, V lost 3 bases, and 4 bases had no gene match. CDR3 size: 14 residues. The DNA read from the CDR3 is TGTGCCAGCTCACCGGGACAGGGTTGGTACGAG. Its translation is CASSPGQGWYE. In full, the CDR3 reads CASSPGQGWYEQYF.

About this clone: The read finishes 3 residues shy of the CDR3 end, and the germline J gene is used to complete it. The chain has TRBV7-9 and TRBJ1-6; D may be TRBD1 (6 bases). V was trimmed by 6 bases and J by 5 bases, leaving 14 bases between them. CDR1 SEHNR and CDR2 FQNEAQ come from the germline V gene (reference sequence). The CDR3 is 15 amino acids. The CDR3 loop reads CASREGGLNNSPLHF. The sequenced CDR3 bases are TGTGCCAGCAGGGAAGGGGGACTAAATAATTCACCC.

Comments on this clone: The read halts 3 residues ahead of the CDR3 end, with the missing end drawn from the germline J gene. The V and J genes are TRBV6-1 and TRBJ1-3, with D possibly TRBD1 on 5 matching bases. Germline CDR1 and CDR2: MNHNS and SASEGT. This CDR3 contains 15 residues. Trimming shortened V by 2 bases and J by 2 bases, and 10 bases separated the two germline ends. The CDR3 sequence: CASSETRGAGNTIYF. Incomplete CDR3 DNA: TGTGCCAGCAGTGAAACTCGAGGGGCTGGAAACACC.

CDR3 sequence: CANTRGSSEKLFF. The part of the CDR3 DNA that was read is TGTGCCAACACCCGGGGGTCAAGCGAAAAA. The gene calls are TRBV7-9 and TRBJ1-4; possible D gene TRBD1, 5 bases. The CDR3 is cut off 3 residues early in the read; its end comes from the germline J gene. V was shortened by 10 bases and J by 8 bases, with 17 bases between the two germline ends. The CDR3 loop spans 13 amino acids. Germline loops: CDR1 SEHNR, CDR2 FQNEAQ (reference sequence).

Comments on this clone: The read halts 3 residues ahead of the CDR3 end, with the missing end drawn from the germline J gene. The chain has TRBV20-1 and TRBJ2-2; 10 bases align to TRBD1. Germline CDR1 reads DFQATT; CDR2 reads SNEGSKA (reference sequence). The CDR3 totals 14 residues. V was pared by 6 bases and J by 5 bases, with 6 bases of the junction left unmatched. The sequenced part of the CDR3 DNA is TGCAGTGCCCCTTGGACAGGGGGTACCGGGGAG. Translation: CSAPWTGGTGE. The full CDR3 sequence reads CSAPWTGGTGELFF.

With respect to this clone: The CDR3 end is not reached by the read, which stops 3 residues before it; the germline J gene fills it in. V gene TRBV10-3 combines with J gene TRBJ1-1; 7 nucleotides align to TRBD1. The CDR3 runs to 14 residues. V lost 0 bases to trimming and J lost 5 bases; unmatched junction nucleotides: 3. Germline V gene data show CDR1 as ENHRY and CDR2 as SYGVKD. Incomplete CDR3 DNA: TGTGCCATCAGTGAGTCCCAGGGGGAGACTGAA. It encodes CAISESQGETE. The entire CDR3 protein is CAISESQGETEAFF.

Comments on this clone: With the read ending 3 residues before the CDR3 end, the germline J gene is used to fill in that end. The chain couples TRBV6-2 or TRBV6-3 to TRBJ1-1; 7 bases are shared with TRBD1. The ends lost 3 bases at V and 1 base at J; junction bases unmatched: 2. CDR1 and CDR2 (germline): MNHEY, SVGEGT. The CDR3 covers 14 residues. The CDR3 reads CASSYGDRNTEAFF. The CDR3 bases that were read are TGTGCCAGCAGTTATGGGGACAGGAACACTGAA.

On this clone: The read comes to an end 3 residues before the CDR3 does, leaving the germline J gene to fill in the end. This chain links TRBV14 with TRBJ2-7; D may be TRBD1 (5 bases). The CDR3 has 13 amino acids. Looked up from germline, CDR1 is SGHDN and CDR2 is FVKESK. Trimming stripped 2 bases from V and 6 bases from J, with 11 bases between. The CDR3 bases that were read are TGTGCCAGCAGCCAACAGGGAACGGGCGAG. Protein product: CASSQQGTGE. The CDR3, in full, reads CASSQQGTGEQYF.

The CDR3 protein is CASSPTESYNSPLHF. Partial CDR3 DNA: TGTGCCAGCAGCCCGACAGAATCCTATAATTCACCC. This sequence joins TRBV7-9 and TRBJ1-6; a possible D gene is TRBD1 (5 bases). The missing CDR3 end, 3 residues past where the read stops, is filled in from the germline J gene. The CDR3 covers 15 residues. Trimming cost V 5 bases and J 1 base, with 9 bases left between them. The germline CDR1 and CDR2 sequences are SEHNR and FQNEAQ (reference sequence). Looking up the rest from reference TRBV7-9 and TRBJ1-6 gives the full variable domain: DTGVSQNPRHKITKRGQNVTFRCDPISEHNRLYWYRQTLGQGPEFLTYFQNEAQLEKSRLLSDRFSAERPKGSFSTLEIQRTEQGDSAMYLCASSPTESYNSPLHFGNGTRLTVT.

Remarks on this clone: The read finishes 3 residues shy of the CDR3 end, and the germline J gene is used to complete it. The V and J genes are TRBV6-2 or TRBV6-3 and TRBJ2-2; D not resolved. Trimming removed 3 bases from V and 2 bases from J, with 7 bases in between. The CDR3 covers 14 residues. Germline values: CDR1 MNHEY, CDR2 SVGEGT. CDR3 DNA, as far as it was read: TGTGCCAGCAGTTATGGGCCTAACACCGGGGAG. Amino acid sequence: CASSYGPNTGE. The whole CDR3 sequence reads CASSYGPNTGELFF.

Comments on this clone: The CDR3 end lies 3 residues beyond the end of the read and is filled in from the germline J gene. The chain has TRBV7-9 and TRBJ1-5; D is ambiguous. CDR3 length: 13 residues. V was trimmed by 3 bases and J by 0 bases, leaving 3 bases between them. Germline CDR1 reads SEHNR; CDR2 reads FQNEAQ (reference sequence). The CDR3 DNA, read in part, is TGTGCCAGCAGCTTCAATAGCAATCAGCCC. Translation gives CASSFNSNQP. Given in full, the CDR3 is CASSFNSNQPQHF.

Concerning this clone: Read coverage stops 3 residues before the CDR3 terminus; the germline J gene supplies the remainder. The chain joins TRBV29-1 to TRBJ1-1; no clear D. This CDR3 has 11 residues. Germline V gene data show CDR1 as SQVTM and CDR2 as ANQGSEA. Between the trimmed V and J ends, which lost 3 bases and 0 bases, there was a span of 2 bases. The CDR3 DNA, read in part, is TGCAGCGTTGACATGAACACTGAA. This sequence encodes CSVDMNTE. From start to end, the CDR3 is CSVDMNTEAFF.

As to this clone: With the read ending 3 residues before the CDR3 end, the germline J gene is used to fill in that end. V and J are TRBV7-9 and TRBJ2-1; D gene uncertain. Trimming took 2 bases from V and 8 from J, leaving 4 bases between them. The germline V gene encodes CDR1 SEHNR and CDR2 FQNEAQ (reference sequence). The CDR3 is 11 residues long. The covered CDR3 bases are TGTGCCAGCAGCTTACCGGATGAG. Amino acid sequence: CASSLPDE. The whole CDR3 protein is CASSLPDEQFF.

Regarding this clone: Read coverage stops 3 residues before the CDR3 terminus; the germline J gene supplies the remainder. V is TRBV20-1 and J is TRBJ2-7, with TRBD1 matching over 8 bases. This CDR3 contains 13 residues. Germline CDR1 and CDR2: DFQATT and SNEGSKA (reference sequence). The CDR3 sequence is CGIQGAERDEQYF. CDR3 DNA, as far as it was read: TGCGGAATTCAGGGGGCTGAAAGAGACGAG.

About this clone: The CDR3 end is not reached by the read, which stops 3 residues before it; the germline J gene fills it in. This chain joins TRBV19 and TRBJ2-1, with TRBD2 matching 14 bases. CDR1 and CDR2 (germline): LNHDA, SQIVND (reference sequence). CDR3 length equals 19 residues. Trimming took 4 bases from V and 3 from J; bases not matched to a gene: 11. The sequenced part of the CDR3 DNA is TGTGCCAGTAGTACAGAATCCGGGACTAGCGGGAGTATCTACAATGAG. Protein: CASSTESGTSGSIYNE. The complete CDR3 reads CASSTESGTSGSIYNEQFF.

A word on this clone: The read stops 3 residues short of the end of the CDR3; the missing end is completed from the germline J gene. The chain has TRBV2 and TRBJ2-3, with D possibly TRBD2 on 5 matching bases. Germline V gene sequence: CDR1 SNHLY, CDR2 FYNNEI. Trimming stripped 4 bases from V and 2 bases from J, with 13 bases between. The CDR3 length is 15 residues. The CDR3 sequence: CASSGDYKPTDTQYF. The covered CDR3 bases are TGTGCCAGCAGTGGAGACTATAAACCCACAGATACG.

Notes on this clone: Read coverage stops 3 residues before the CDR3 terminus; the germline J gene supplies the remainder. The rearrangement joins TRBV6-2 or TRBV6-3 to TRBJ2-7, with 9 bases aligning to TRBD1. Germline loops: CDR1 MNHEY, CDR2 SVGEGT. The CDR3 runs to 17 residues. V shed 0 bases and J 3 bases; nucleotides not matched to a gene: 9. The part of the CDR3 DNA that was read is TGTGCCAGCAGTTACTCGAGTACGGGACAGGGCAACTACGAG. Translating gives CASSYSSTGQGNYE. The CDR3 as a whole reads CASSYSSTGQGNYEQYF.

CDR3 sequence reads: CASSMGTSGVGETQYF. The CDR3 bases that were read are TGTGCCAGTAGTATGGGGACTAGCGGAGTGGGGGAGACC. The chain has TRBV19 and TRBJ2-5, with 11 bases fitting TRBD2. The DNA ends 3 residues before the CDR3 does, and the rest of the CDR3 is filled in from the germline J gene. CDR1 and CDR2 from the germline V gene are LNHDA and SQIVND (reference sequence). The length of the CDR3 is 16 residues. J gave up 5 bases and V 3 bases, and 8 bases lay outside the gene matches.

As concerns this clone: The sequenced fragment ends 3 residues before the CDR3 boundary, so the rest is inferred from the germline J gene. This chain links TRBV18 with TRBJ1-2; 8 positions agree with TRBD1. From germline, CDR1 is KGHSH and CDR2 LQKENI. CDR3 length equals 15 residues. The CDR3 sequence: CASSPRSGGDEGYTF. The DNA read from the CDR3 is TGTGCCAGCTCACCGCGATCAGGGGGCGACGAGGGC. Drawing the rest from reference TRBV18 and TRBJ1-2, the complete variable domain is NAGVMQNPRHLVRRRGQEARLRCSPMKGHSHVYWYRQLPEEGLKFMVYLQKENIIDESGMPKERFSAEFPKEGPSILRIQQVVRGDSAAYFCASSPRSGGDEGYTFGSGTRLTVV.

With regard to this clone: The CDR3 end falls 3 residues outside the read, so it is completed with the germline J gene. J is TRBJ1-1 and V is TRBV19; D gene uncertain. The germline V gene has CDR1 LNHDA and CDR2 SQIVND (reference sequence). The ends were cut back, 3 bases at V and 0 bases at J, with 11 bases in the middle. CDR3 length equals 15 residues. Partial CDR3 DNA: TGTGCCAGTAGTATTTACGGGGAAATGAACACTGAA. This encodes CASSIYGEMNTE. The full CDR3 protein reads CASSIYGEMNTEAFF.

Regarding this clone: The read falls 3 residues short of the CDR3 end, and the missing part is taken from the germline J gene. J is TRBJ1-2 and V is TRBV10-3; 8 nucleotides agree with TRBD1. Germline-derived CDR1 and CDR2 are ENHRY and SYGVKD. Trimming at V came to 6 bases and at J to 6 bases, leaving 6 bases not matched to a gene. The CDR3 spans 13 residues. The CDR3 spells CAIRPTGEDGYTF. Partial CDR3 DNA: TGTGCCATCAGACCGACAGGGGAAGATGGC.

In the case of this clone: The CDR3 end lies 3 residues beyond the end of the read and is filled in from the germline J gene. This chain connects TRBV7-9 to TRBJ2-7; TRBD2 matches at 8 bases. CDR1 and CDR2 from the germline V gene are SEHNR and FQNEAQ (reference sequence). The CDR3 spans 15 residues. Germline trimming cut 5 bases from V and 3 bases from J; bases unmatched to any gene: 9. CDR3 bases read: TGTGCCAGCAGCCCCTGGACTAGCCCCCACTACGAG. Translating it yields CASSPWTSPHYE. The full CDR3 sequence reads CASSPWTSPHYEQYF.

About this clone: Read sequence stops 3 residues before the CDR3 end, and the germline J gene provides the missing end. The J gene is TRBJ2-7, the V gene TRBV5-6; a possible D gene is TRBD1 (6 bases). Per germline, CDR1 SGHDT and CDR2 YYEEEE. The CDR3 runs to 14 residues. The V gene lost 2 bases and the J gene lost 5 bases, with 14 bases spanning the gap. The CDR3 protein is CASSLEGELHEQYF. The DNA read from the CDR3 is TGTGCCAGCAGCTTAGAGGGGGAACTCCACGAG.

With respect to this clone: The CDR3 end lies 3 residues beyond the end of the read and is filled in from the germline J gene. This chain uses TRBV7-4 with TRBJ2-4, with 7 bases lining up with TRBD1. Germline-derived CDR1 and CDR2 are SGHVT and SQSDAQ. This CDR3 contains 16 residues. Trimming took 5 bases from V and 4 from J; bases not matched to a gene: 11. CDR3 protein: CASSLESGTEKNIQYF. The CDR3 DNA, read in part, is TGTGCCAGCAGCCTAGAATCCGGGACAGAGAAAAACATT.